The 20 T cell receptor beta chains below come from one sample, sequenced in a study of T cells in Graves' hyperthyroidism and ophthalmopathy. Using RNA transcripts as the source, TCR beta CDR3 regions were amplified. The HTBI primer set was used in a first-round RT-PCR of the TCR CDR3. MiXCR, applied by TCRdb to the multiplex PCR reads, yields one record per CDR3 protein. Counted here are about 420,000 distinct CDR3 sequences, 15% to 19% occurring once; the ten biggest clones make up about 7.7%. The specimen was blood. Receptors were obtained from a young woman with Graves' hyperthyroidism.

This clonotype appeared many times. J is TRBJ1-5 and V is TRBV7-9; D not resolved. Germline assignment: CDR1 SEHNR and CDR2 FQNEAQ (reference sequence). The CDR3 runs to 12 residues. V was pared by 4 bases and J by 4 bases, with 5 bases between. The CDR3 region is CASSSRNQPQHF. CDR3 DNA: TGTGCCAGCAGCTCCCGGAATCAGCCCCAGCATTTT.

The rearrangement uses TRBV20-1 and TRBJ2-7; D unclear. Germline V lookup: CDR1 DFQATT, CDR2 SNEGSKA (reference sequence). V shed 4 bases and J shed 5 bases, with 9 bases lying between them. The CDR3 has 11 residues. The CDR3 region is CSAIGLDEQYF. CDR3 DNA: TGCAGTGCTATCGGGCTGGACGAGCAGTACTTC.

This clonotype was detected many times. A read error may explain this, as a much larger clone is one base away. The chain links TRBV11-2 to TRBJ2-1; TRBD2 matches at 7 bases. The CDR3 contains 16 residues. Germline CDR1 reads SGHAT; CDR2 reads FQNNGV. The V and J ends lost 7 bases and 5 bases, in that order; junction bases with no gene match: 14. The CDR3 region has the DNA TGTGCCAGCAAGTCACTAGCGACCTCCCGAGACAATGAGCAGTTCTTC. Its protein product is CASKSLATSRDNEQFF.

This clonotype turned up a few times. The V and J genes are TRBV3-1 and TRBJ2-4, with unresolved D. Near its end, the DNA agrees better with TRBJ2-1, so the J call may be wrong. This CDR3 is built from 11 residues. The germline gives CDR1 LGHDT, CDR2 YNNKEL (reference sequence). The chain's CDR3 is CASSQSRFQFF. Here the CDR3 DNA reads TGTGCCAGCAGCCAAAGCCGGTTTCAGTTCTTC.

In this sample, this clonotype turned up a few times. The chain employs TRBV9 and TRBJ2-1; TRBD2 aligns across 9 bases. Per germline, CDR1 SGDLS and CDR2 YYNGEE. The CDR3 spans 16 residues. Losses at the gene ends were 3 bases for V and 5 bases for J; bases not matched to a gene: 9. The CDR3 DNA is TGTGCCAGCAGCGGGGAATTAGCGGGAGCCCACAATGAGCAGTTCTTC. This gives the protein CASSGELAGAHNEQFF. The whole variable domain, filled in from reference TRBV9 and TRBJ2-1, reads DSGVTQTPKHLITATGQRVTLRCSPRSGDLSVYWYQQSLDQGLQFLIQYYNGEERAKGNILERFSAQQFPDLHSELNLSSLELGDSALYFCASSGELAGAHNEQFFGPGTRLTVL.

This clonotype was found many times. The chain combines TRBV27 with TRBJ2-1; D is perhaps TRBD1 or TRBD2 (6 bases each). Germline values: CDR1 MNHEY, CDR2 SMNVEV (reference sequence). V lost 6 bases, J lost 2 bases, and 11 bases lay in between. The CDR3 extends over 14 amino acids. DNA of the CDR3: TGTGCCAGCAGCCTCGGGGGCACCTACAATGAGCAGTTCTTC. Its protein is CASSLGGTYNEQFF.

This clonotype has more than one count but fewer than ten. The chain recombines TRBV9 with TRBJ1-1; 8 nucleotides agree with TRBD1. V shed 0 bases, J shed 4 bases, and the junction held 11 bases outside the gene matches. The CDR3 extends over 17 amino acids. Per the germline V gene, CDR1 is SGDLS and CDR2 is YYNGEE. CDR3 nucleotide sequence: TGTGCCAGCAGCGTAGCAGTCCAGGGGGCGCAGGGCACTGAAGCTTTCTTT. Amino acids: CASSVAVQGAQGTEAFF.

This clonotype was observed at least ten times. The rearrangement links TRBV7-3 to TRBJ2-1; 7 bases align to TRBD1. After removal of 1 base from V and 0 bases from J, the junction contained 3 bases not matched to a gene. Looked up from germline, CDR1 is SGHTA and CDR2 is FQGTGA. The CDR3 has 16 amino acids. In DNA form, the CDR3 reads TGTGCCAGCAGCTTAAATTGGGACAGCTCCTACAATGAGCAGTTCTTC. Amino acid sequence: CASSLNWDSSYNEQFF.

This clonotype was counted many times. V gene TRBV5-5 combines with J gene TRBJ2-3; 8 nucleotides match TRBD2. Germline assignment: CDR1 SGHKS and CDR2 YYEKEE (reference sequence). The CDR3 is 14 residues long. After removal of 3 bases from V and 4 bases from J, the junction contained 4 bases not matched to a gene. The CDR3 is CASSSNGGADTQYF. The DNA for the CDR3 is TGTGCCAGCAGCTCGAACGGGGGGGCAGATACGCAGTATTTT.

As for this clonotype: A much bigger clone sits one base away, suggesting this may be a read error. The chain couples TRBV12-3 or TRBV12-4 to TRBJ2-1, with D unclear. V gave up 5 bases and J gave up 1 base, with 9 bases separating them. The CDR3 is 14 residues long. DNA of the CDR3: TGTGCCAGCAGTGGGAACCGGTCCTACAATGAGCAGTTCTTC. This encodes CASSGNRSYNEQFF.

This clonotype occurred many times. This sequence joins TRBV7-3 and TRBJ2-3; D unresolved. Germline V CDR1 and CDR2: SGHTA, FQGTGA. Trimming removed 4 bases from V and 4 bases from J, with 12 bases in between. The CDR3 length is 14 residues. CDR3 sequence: CASSSAVGADTQYF. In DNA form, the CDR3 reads TGTGCCAGCAGCTCCGCCGTTGGGGCAGATACGCAGTATTTT.

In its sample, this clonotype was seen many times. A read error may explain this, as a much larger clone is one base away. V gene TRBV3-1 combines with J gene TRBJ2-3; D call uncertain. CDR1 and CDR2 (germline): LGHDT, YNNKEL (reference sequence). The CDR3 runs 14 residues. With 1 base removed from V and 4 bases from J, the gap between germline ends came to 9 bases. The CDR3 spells CASSQGATPDTQYF. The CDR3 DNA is TGTGCCAGCAGCCAAGGGGCAACCCCAGATACGCAGTATTTT.

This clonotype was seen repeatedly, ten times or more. The CDR3 spells CSASRDRNYEQYF. CDR3 nucleotides: TGCAGTGCTAGCCGGGACAGAAACTACGAGCAGTACTTC. This chain connects TRBV20-1 to TRBJ2-7; 7 nucleotides align to TRBD1. The germline V gene encodes CDR1 DFQATT and CDR2 SNEGSKA (reference sequence). The CDR3 extends over 13 amino acids. After removal of 3 bases from V and 3 bases from J, the junction contained 5 bases not matched to a gene.

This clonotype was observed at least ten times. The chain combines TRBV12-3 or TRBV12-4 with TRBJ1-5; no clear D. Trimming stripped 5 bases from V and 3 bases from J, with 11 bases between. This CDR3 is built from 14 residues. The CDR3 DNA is TGTGCCAGCAGTACCCTGGGGTACAATCAGCCCCAGCATTTT. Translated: CASSTLGYNQPQHF.

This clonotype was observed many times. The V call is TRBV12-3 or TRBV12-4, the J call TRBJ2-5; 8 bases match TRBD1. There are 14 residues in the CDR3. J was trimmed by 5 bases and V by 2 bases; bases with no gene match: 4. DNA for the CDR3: TGTGCCAGCAGTTTACAGGGGGCCTGGGAGACCCAGTACTTC. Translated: CASSLQGAWETQYF.

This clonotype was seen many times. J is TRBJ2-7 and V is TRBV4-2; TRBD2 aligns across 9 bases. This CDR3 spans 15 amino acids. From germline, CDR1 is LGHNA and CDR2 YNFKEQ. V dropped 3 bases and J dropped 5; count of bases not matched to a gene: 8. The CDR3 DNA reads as TGTGCCAGCAGCCATACGGGCGGGAGGGCCGACGAGCAGTACTTC. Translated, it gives CASSHTGGRADEQYF.

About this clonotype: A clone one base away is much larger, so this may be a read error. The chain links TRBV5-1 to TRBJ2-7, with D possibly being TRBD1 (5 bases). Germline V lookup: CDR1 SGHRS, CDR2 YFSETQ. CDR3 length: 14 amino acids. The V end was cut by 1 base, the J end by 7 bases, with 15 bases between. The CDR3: CASSLRVQGHEQYF. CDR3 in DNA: TGCGCCAGCAGCTTGAGGGTGCAGGGTCATGAGCAGTACTTC.

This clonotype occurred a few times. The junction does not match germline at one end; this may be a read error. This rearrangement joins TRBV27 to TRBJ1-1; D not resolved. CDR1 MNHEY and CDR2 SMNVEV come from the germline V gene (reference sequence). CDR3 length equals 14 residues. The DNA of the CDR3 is TGTGCCAGCAGTTTATCGAACCCGAACGCTGAAGCTTTCTTT. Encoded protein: CASSLSNPNAEAFF.

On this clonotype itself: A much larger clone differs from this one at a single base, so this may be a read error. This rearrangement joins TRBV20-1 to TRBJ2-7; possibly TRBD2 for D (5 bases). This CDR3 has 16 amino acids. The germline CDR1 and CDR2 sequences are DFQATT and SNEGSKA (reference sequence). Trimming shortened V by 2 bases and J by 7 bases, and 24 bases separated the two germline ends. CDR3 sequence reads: CSARPPGGPSYNEQYF. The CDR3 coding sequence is TGCAGTGCTAGACCCCCAGGCGGGCCGTCCTACAATGAGCAGTACTTC.

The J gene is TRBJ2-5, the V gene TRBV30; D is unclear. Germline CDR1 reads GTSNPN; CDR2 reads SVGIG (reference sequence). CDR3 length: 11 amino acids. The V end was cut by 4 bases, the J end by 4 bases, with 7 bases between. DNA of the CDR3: TGTGCCTGGAATCTAGTAGAGACCCAGTACTTC. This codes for CAWNLVETQYF.